The 21 T cell receptor beta chains given below trace back to one sample, sequenced in a study of blood T cell repertoires in COVID-19. Repertoires were generated with immunoSEQ multiplex PCR, while TCRdb's copy carries only in-frame clones and drops some. In the table there are about 120,000 clones, less than 90% of which are singletons. The sample was peripheral blood. The receptor source for this set is an elderly man with active or convalescent COVID-19.

The chain employs TRBV9 and TRBJ1-2, with 11 bases aligning to TRBD1. CDR1 SGDLS and CDR2 YYNGEE come from the germline V gene. The CDR3 runs 15 residues. V lost 4 bases and J lost 5; bases outside the gene matches: 7. This CDR3 reads CASSPLGQGGYGYTF. The CDR3 DNA reads TGTGCCAGCAGCCCTCTGGGACAGGGGGGGTATGGCTACACCTTC.

This clone was counted a single time. The gene calls are TRBV5-1 and TRBJ1-4, with D unresolved. This CDR3 has 15 amino acids. Per germline, CDR1 SGHRS and CDR2 YFSETQ. Trimming left V 0 bases short and J 5 bases short, with 11 bases between. DNA of the CDR3: TGCGCCAGCAGCTTGGCCGAGGCTTCCAATGAAAAACTGTTTTTT. Protein product: CASSLAEASNEKLFF.

The chain has TRBV29-1 and TRBJ1-2, with 7 bases matching TRBD1. The CDR3 contains 11 residues. Losses at the gene ends were 6 bases for V and 8 bases for J; bases not matched to a gene: 6. CDR1 is SQVTM, CDR2 ANQGSEA, per germline. This chain's CDR3 is CSVLTGRGYTF. The CDR3 DNA is TGCAGCGTACTGACAGGGCGAGGCTACACCTTC.

The chain joins TRBV6-1 to TRBJ1-2, with unresolved D. V lost 1 base, J lost 1 base, and 7 bases lay in between. The CDR3 has 14 amino acids. From germline, CDR1 is MNHNS and CDR2 SASEGT. The CDR3 sequence: CASSEVQVNYGYTF. The DNA for the CDR3 is TGTGCCAGCAGTGAAGTCCAGGTTAACTATGGCTACACCTTC.

This sequence joins TRBV25-1 and TRBJ2-7; D is possibly TRBD1 (6 bases). Germline V gene lookup returns CDR1 MGHDK and CDR2 SYGVNS. The CDR3 sequence is 15 residues long. Between the trimmed V and J ends, which lost 5 bases and 7 bases, there was a span of 21 bases. The CDR3 loop reads CASSPLRGGGREQYF. CDR3 DNA sequence: TGTGCCAGCAGTCCACTCAGGGGTGGAGGTAGGGAGCAGTACTTC.

The J gene is TRBJ1-2, the V gene TRBV29-1; 10 bases are shared with TRBD1. Losses at the gene ends were 6 bases for V and 7 bases for J; bases not matched to a gene: 14. CDR1 SQVTM and CDR2 ANQGSEA come from the germline V gene. This CDR3 is 15 amino acids long. CDR3 sequence: CSVGGFGTGDSGYTF. The CDR3 DNA reads TGCAGCGTGGGGGGTTTCGGGACAGGGGATAGTGGCTACACCTTC.

This clone was seen once. The chain couples TRBV28 to TRBJ1-2; possible D gene TRBD1, 5 bases. Trimming stripped 5 bases from V and 7 bases from J, with 5 bases between. The CDR3 extends over 10 amino acids. CDR1 is MDHEN and CDR2 is SYDVKM in the germline V gene. The CDR3 coding sequence is TGTGCCAGCAGTGGGGCTGGCTACACCTTC. The encoded protein is CASSGAGYTF.

V usage is TRBV7-2 and J usage is TRBJ2-7; perhaps TRBD2 as D (5 bases). CDR1 SGHTA and CDR2 FQGNSA come from the germline V gene. This CDR3 has 17 residues. V was trimmed by 1 base and J by 2 bases, leaving 18 bases between them. The DNA for the CDR3 is TGTGCCAGCAGCTTAGAATATCCGGGCAGGCGGGCCTACGAGCAGTACTTC. Its protein is CASSLEYPGRRAYEQYF.

The J gene is TRBJ1-1, the V gene TRBV28, with 8 bases fitting TRBD1. The V segment lost 5 bases and the J segment 3 bases; nucleotides outside the gene matches: 8. CDR1 is MDHEN and CDR2 is SYDVKM in the germline V gene. The CDR3 contains 15 residues. CDR3 residues: CASSTPRGLYTEAFF. The CDR3 nucleotides are TGTGCCAGCAGTACCCCCAGGGGGCTGTACACTGAAGCTTTCTTT.

The CDR3 is CASKTSGEGYEQYF. The CDR3 DNA sequence: TGTGCCAGCAAAACTAGCGGGGAAGGCTACGAGCAGTACTTC. The rearrangement joins TRBV28 to TRBJ2-7; TRBD2 matches 10 bases. V was pared by 7 bases and J by 3 bases, with 6 bases of the junction left unmatched. Germline assignment: CDR1 MDHEN and CDR2 SYDVKM. This CDR3 contains 14 residues.

This clone was seen only once. V is TRBV6-6 and J is TRBJ1-5, with TRBD1 matching 11 bases. Germline V gives CDR1 MNHNY, CDR2 SVGAGI (reference sequence). CDR3 length: 14 residues. The ends lost 5 bases at V and 4 bases at J; junction bases unmatched: 1. CDR3 region: CASSRDRGNQPQHF. The CDR3 region has the DNA TGTGCCAGCAGTAGGGACAGGGGGAATCAGCCCCAGCATTTT.

Only one count was recorded for this clone. The genes are TRBV15 and TRBJ1-5, with D tentatively TRBD1 (5 bases). The ends were cut back, 2 bases at V and 1 base at J, with 6 bases in the middle. The germline gives CDR1 LNHNV, CDR2 YYDKDF (reference sequence). The CDR3 runs 14 residues. The CDR3 sequence is CATSRQGSNQPQHF. Here the CDR3 DNA reads TGTGCCACCAGCAGACAGGGCAGCAATCAGCCCCAGCATTTT.

The chain recombines TRBV7-2 with TRBJ2-7, with D maybe TRBD1 (5 bases). Germline V lookup: CDR1 SGHTA, CDR2 FQGNSA. There are 13 residues in the CDR3. V was cut by 2 bases and J by 7 bases, with 12 bases left in between. CDR3 sequence: CASSLMMGREQYF. DNA for the CDR3: TGTGCCAGCAGCTTAATGATGGGGCGGGAGCAGTACTTC.

The chain combines TRBV5-1 with TRBJ1-4; 12 nucleotides line up with TRBD1. The CDR3 has 17 residues. From germline, CDR1 is SGHRS and CDR2 YFSETQ. J lost 6 bases, V lost 3 bases, and 9 bases had no gene match. The CDR3 spells CASSSWPGTGGDEKLFF. The CDR3 DNA reads TGCGCCAGCAGCTCGTGGCCCGGGACAGGGGGCGATGAAAAACTGTTTTTT.

The V call is TRBV5-4, the J call TRBJ1-6, with 8 bases aligning to TRBD1. There are 15 residues in the CDR3. Germline V gene sequence: CDR1 SGHNT, CDR2 YYREEE (reference sequence). V lost 2 bases and J lost 7; bases outside the gene matches: 5. CDR3 in amino acids: CASSFRQGLNSPLHF. The CDR3 DNA reads TGTGCCAGCAGCTTCAGACAGGGGTTGAATTCACCCCTCCACTTT.

The chain has TRBV2 and TRBJ1-2; TRBD1 might be the D (5 bases). There are 12 residues in the CDR3. V lost 7 bases to trimming and J lost 4 bases, with 10 bases between them. CDR1 and CDR2 from the germline V gene are SNHLY and FYNNEI. The CDR3 protein is CASKDTGYGYTF. The CDR3 DNA follows: TGTGCCAGCAAGGACACTGGCTATGGCTACACCTTC.

V is TRBV7-2 and J is TRBJ1-2; D might be TRBD1 (6 bases). The ends were cut back, 3 bases at V and 2 bases at J, with 10 bases in the middle. This CDR3 spans 14 amino acids. CDR1 and CDR2 from the germline V gene are SGHTA and FQGNSA. The CDR3 here is CASSLGTPNYGYTF. For the CDR3, the DNA is TGTGCCAGCAGCTTGGGGACACCCAACTATGGCTACACCTTC.

This chain links TRBV7-6 with TRBJ1-2, with TRBD1 matching 10 bases. The V gene's germline CDR1 is SGHVS and CDR2 FNYEAQ. The V and J ends lost 5 bases and 8 bases, in that order; junction bases with no gene match: 14. This CDR3 region has 16 residues. In DNA form, the CDR3 reads TGTGCCAGCAGCCCACCCATGACAGGGGGCAGCGGGGGCTACACCTTC. It encodes CASSPPMTGGSGGYTF.

Only a few counts were recorded for this clone. The J gene is TRBJ1-1, the V gene TRBV29-1; D gene ambiguous. There are 14 residues in the CDR3. Trimming stripped 3 bases from V and 2 bases from J, with 13 bases between. Per germline, CDR1 SQVTM and CDR2 ANQGSEA. CDR3 DNA sequence: TGCAGCGTTGATGGGGTCGGGGTTAACACTGAAGCTTTCTTT. The encoded protein is CSVDGVGVNTEAFF.

The CDR3 DNA reads TGTGCCATCAGTGAGTCGCTCGACCGGGGGGTTAGGTCTGGAAACACCATATATTTT. This translates into CAISESLDRGVRSGNTIYF. The chain links TRBV10-3 to TRBJ1-3; D is perhaps TRBD1 (5 bases). V lost 0 bases, J lost 1 base, and 19 bases lay in between. The CDR3 consists of 19 residues. Germline V CDR1 and CDR2: ENHRY, SYGVKD.

This chain connects TRBV11-2 to TRBJ1-1; weak D call: TRBD1 (5 bases). V dropped 5 bases and J dropped 9 bases, with 16 bases sitting between them. Germline loops: CDR1 SGHAT, CDR2 FQNNGV. The CDR3 runs 13 residues. The CDR3, as DNA: TGTGCCAGCAGCGTCATTAGGACAAACAAAGCTTTCTTT. Its protein is CASSVIRTNKAFF.